Listed here are 32 T cell receptor beta chains from one sample, sequenced in a study of molecular identifiers for immune sequencing clone quantification. TCRdb redid the calling of the PCR reads with MiXCR, one entry per CDR3 protein. The sample consists of 550,000 to 750,000 distinct CDR3 sequences, nearly 20% of them appearing once. Material: naive CD8+ T cells from blood, with Jurkat cell RNA spiked in. Noted subset: FACS-sorted CD8+CD4-CCR7+CD45RA+ naive T cells. These TCRs come from a human donor in good health. Some libraries in this study had Jurkat cell RNA spiked in.

This clonotype has a single count. A much larger clonotype is one base distant, so this may be a read error. The chain uses TRBV30 and TRBJ2-5; weak D call: TRBD1 (7 bases). The CDR3 extends over 16 amino acids. Looked up from germline, CDR1 is GTSNPN and CDR2 is SVGIG (reference sequence). The CDR3: CAWSWRDSPMGETQHF. DNA for the CDR3: TGTGCCTGGAGTTGGCGGGACAGCCCGATGGGAGAGACCCAGCACTTC. Combining the CDR3 with reference TRBV30 and TRBJ2-5 gives the whole variable domain SQTIHQWPATLVQPVGSPLSLECTVEGTSNPNLYWYRQAAGRGLQLLFYSVGIGQISSEVPQNLSASRPQDRQFILSSKKLLLSDSGFYLCAWSWRDSPMGETQHFGPGTRLLVL.

This clonotype was counted ten times or more. J is TRBJ2-5 and V is TRBV27; perhaps TRBD2 as D (6 bases). The CDR3 consists of 18 residues. Germline loops: CDR1 MNHEY, CDR2 SMNVEV (reference sequence). With 3 bases removed from V and 2 bases from J, the gap between germline ends came to 22 bases. Written as DNA, the CDR3 is TGTGCCAGCAGTTTGGGGACTGTCGGTCACACCGGACAAGAGACCCAGTACTTC. It codes for CASSLGTVGHTGQETQYF.

Many counts were recorded for this clonotype. The chain recombines TRBV7-9 with TRBJ1-1, with D maybe TRBD1 (6 bases). V lost 2 bases and J 1 base, leaving 11 bases between the germline ends. This CDR3 is 15 amino acids long. Germline CDR1 and CDR2: SEHNR and FQNEAQ (reference sequence). As DNA, the CDR3 is TGTGCCAGCAGCTTAATACAGGGAAAGAACACTGAAGCTTTCTTT. Translation: CASSLIQGKNTEAFF.

This clonotype was seen repeatedly, ten times or more. This chain links TRBV29-1 with TRBJ2-2, with 12 bases lining up with TRBD2. This CDR3 spans 15 amino acids. J lost 5 bases, V lost 6 bases, and 7 bases had no gene match. The germline gives CDR1 SQVTM, CDR2 ANQGSEA. This CDR3 reads CSVRLAGDQTGELFF. For the CDR3, the DNA is TGCAGCGTGAGACTAGCGGGAGACCAGACCGGGGAGCTGTTTTTT.

In its sample, this clonotype was seen a few times. The chain employs TRBV10-3 and TRBJ2-1; D is unclear. V lost 6 bases to trimming and J lost 10 bases, with 13 bases between them. The germline V gene has CDR1 ENHRY and CDR2 SYGVKD. This CDR3 has 12 amino acids. CDR3 amino acids: CAIRTLSTEQFF. CDR3 in DNA: TGTGCCATCAGAACCCTATCCACGGAGCAGTTCTTC.

The sample holds many counts of this clonotype. The chain couples TRBV4-3 to TRBJ1-1; D unresolved. V lost 0 bases to trimming and J lost 5 bases, with 16 bases between them. This CDR3 has 16 amino acids. Germline V gene lookup returns CDR1 LGHNA and CDR2 YSLEER. CDR3 sequence reads: CASSQEVRGVWTEAFF. CDR3 DNA: TGCGCCAGCAGCCAAGAGGTCCGTGGGGTTTGGACTGAAGCTTTCTTT.

The sample holds a few counts of this clonotype. An end of the junction does not agree with germline; a read error may underlie this. The chain employs TRBV7-9 and TRBJ1-2; 9 positions agree with TRBD1. CDR1 is SEHNR and CDR2 is FQNEAQ in the germline V gene (reference sequence). This CDR3 is built from 13 residues. The CDR3 DNA follows: TGTGCCAGCAGCTTAGCGCGGGACAGGGAGACGGCCTTC. It codes for CASSLARDRETAF.

This clonotype showed up many times. The gene calls are TRBV4-1 and TRBJ2-7; tentatively, D is TRBD1 (6 bases). This CDR3 is 16 amino acids long. Germline assignment: CDR1 MGHRA and CDR2 YSYEKL. The V gene lost 3 bases and the J gene lost 4 bases, with 19 bases spanning the gap. The CDR3 DNA is TGCGCCAGCAGCCAGGCCCCCTTGGGGGCTCGGTACGAGCAGTACTTC. The encoded protein is CASSQAPLGARYEQYF.

As concerns this clonotype: Since a much larger clone is just one base distant, this may be a read error. Because the CDR3 is missing its conserved closing phenylalanine or tryptophan, this is likely a read error. The chain couples TRBV27 to TRBJ2-7, with D tentatively TRBD2 (6 bases). Trimming removed 8 bases at V and 4 bases at J, with 12 bases between. The germline gives CDR1 MNHEY, CDR2 SMNVEV (reference sequence). The CDR3 covers 12 residues. In DNA, the CDR3 is TGTGCCAGCCGGGGAGGTACTTACGAGCAGTACATC. Translated, it gives CASRGGTYEQYI.

There are many counts of this clonotype. The chain carries TRBV20-1 and TRBJ1-2; D is unresolved. CDR1 is DFQATT, CDR2 SNEGSKA, per germline (reference sequence). Trimming cost V 6 bases and J 4 bases, with 21 bases left between them. The CDR3 runs 15 residues. CDR3 nucleotides: TGCAGTGCCGCCCAAGGATCGGGGTTCCCCTATGGCTACACCTTC. This sequence encodes CSAAQGSGFPYGYTF.

On this clonotype itself: This may come from a read error, since a much larger clone is one base off. CDR3 nucleotides: TGTGCCGGCAGCGAGCGGACTTCCGGAGATACGCAGTATTTT. Its translation: CAGSERTSGDTQYF. The chain carries TRBV9 and TRBJ2-3; tentative D call: TRBD2 (5 bases). The CDR3 is made up of 14 amino acids. CDR1 and CDR2 from the germline V gene are SGDLS and YYNGEE. The full variable domain, its missing parts supplied by reference TRBV9 and TRBJ2-3, is DSGVTQTPKHLITATGQRVTLRCSPRSGDLSVYWYQQSLDQGLQFLIQYYNGEERAKGNILERFSAQQFPDLHSELNLSSLELGDSALYFCAGSERTSGDTQYFGPGTRLTVL.

This clonotype was recorded many times. V gene TRBV9 combines with J gene TRBJ2-3, with 10 bases fitting TRBD2. Per the germline V gene, CDR1 is SGDLS and CDR2 is YYNGEE. Unmatched junction bases numbered 2, after V lost 0 bases and J lost 4 bases. This CDR3 is built from 15 residues. The CDR3 is CASSVGTSGSDTQYF. CDR3 DNA: TGTGCCAGCAGCGTAGGGACTAGCGGCTCAGATACGCAGTATTTT.

This clonotype was counted ten times or more. The V and J genes are TRBV19 and TRBJ1-1; perhaps TRBD1 as D (5 bases). V lost 3 bases and J lost 5, with 13 bases in between. The CDR3 has 14 residues. The V gene's germline CDR1 is LNHDA and CDR2 SQIVND (reference sequence). CDR3 in amino acids: CASSMPGGGTEAFF. The CDR3 DNA is TGTGCCAGTAGTATGCCTGGGGGGGGGACTGAAGCTTTCTTT.

This clonotype was recorded only once. This sequence may be a read error, since a much larger clone differs from it by one base. The chain recombines TRBV6-2 or TRBV6-3 with TRBJ2-7; D gene uncertain. Germline assignment: CDR1 MNHEY and CDR2 SVGEGT. V gave up 6 bases and J gave up 5 bases, with 11 bases separating them. The CDR3 is 12 residues long. The chain's CDR3 is CASSSSFHEQYF. The CDR3 bases are TGTGCCAGCAGCTCGAGCTTCCACGAGCAGTACTTC.

This clonotype has at least ten counts. V and J are TRBV9 and TRBJ1-1; TRBD1 might be the D (6 bases). CDR1 SGDLS and CDR2 YYNGEE come from the germline V gene. Trimming removed 6 bases from V and 2 bases from J, with 14 bases in between. This CDR3 has 14 residues. The CDR3 DNA sequence: TGTGCCAGCACTGAATTGGACAGTAACACTGAAGCTTTCTTT. Translating it yields CASTELDSNTEAFF.

This clonotype was recorded at least ten times. The rearrangement joins TRBV11-2 to TRBJ2-1; 8 bases align to TRBD2. V shed 1 base and J 5 bases; nucleotides not matched to a gene: 19. CDR1 is SGHAT and CDR2 is FQNNGV in the germline V gene. This CDR3 spans 20 amino acids. The CDR3 coding sequence is TGTGCCAGCAGCTTAGTCCTTCCTTACACCAGCGGGGGAGAGGACAATGAGCAGTTCTTC. This gives the protein CASSLVLPYTSGGEDNEQFF.

CDR3 sequence (DNA): TGTGCCAGCAGTTTGCCCCATCAGGGGAGCTCCTACGAGCAGTACTTC. Protein sequence: CASSLPHQGSSYEQYF. The chain couples TRBV28 to TRBJ2-7; D is perhaps TRBD1 (6 bases). Germline V gives CDR1 MDHEN, CDR2 SYDVKM. The CDR3 length is 16 residues. With 3 bases removed from V and 0 bases from J, the gap between germline ends came to 15 bases.

Many counts were recorded for this clonotype. This chain connects TRBV6-1 to TRBJ1-1; D not resolved. The ends were cut back, 5 bases at V and 5 bases at J, with 12 bases in the middle. The germline gives CDR1 MNHNS, CDR2 SASEGT. CDR3 length: 13 residues. The CDR3 loop reads CASSHITGTEAFF. The CDR3, as DNA: TGTGCCAGCAGTCACATAACCGGTACTGAAGCTTTCTTT.

This clonotype was counted ten times or more. The genes are TRBV28 and TRBJ2-7, with D uncertain. CDR3 size: 13 residues. Trimming removed 4 bases at V and 3 bases at J, with 10 bases between. Germline loops: CDR1 MDHEN, CDR2 SYDVKM. The CDR3, as DNA: TGTGCCAGCAGTTCAGTAGGGTTCTACGAGCAGTACTTC. Translation: CASSSVGFYEQYF.

As for this clonotype: Possible read error: a much larger clone is one base away. The V call is TRBV12-3 or TRBV12-4, the J call TRBJ2-5, with D unresolved. V was shortened by 10 bases and J by 2 bases, with 11 bases between the two germline ends. This CDR3 contains 12 residues. This CDR3 is CATPTEQETQYF. The CDR3 DNA follows: TGTGCCACCCCGACTGAACAAGAGACCCAGTACTTC.

Details on this clonotype: It is likely a read error, because the conserved phenylalanine at the end of the CDR3 is missing. The chain has TRBV5-6 and TRBJ2-7; the match to TRBD2 covers 13 bases. Germline loops: CDR1 SGHDT, CDR2 YYEEEE. The CDR3 has 14 amino acids. With 4 bases clipped from V and 6 bases from J, the junction kept 4 bases outside the gene matches. The CDR3 sequence is CASSPGLAGPEQYL. CDR3 nucleotide sequence: TGTGCCAGCAGCCCGGGACTAGCGGGGCCCGAGCAGTACCTC.

The genes are TRBV5-6 and TRBJ1-2; D is undetermined. Germline assignment: CDR1 SGHDT and CDR2 YYEEEE. CDR3 length: 17 amino acids. V was shortened by 1 base and J by 0 bases, with 16 bases between the two germline ends. For the CDR3, the DNA is TGTGCCAGCAGCTTGTCGGCAGGCCGCGGGGCTAACTATGGCTACACCTTC. It encodes CASSLSAGRGANYGYTF.

On this clonotype: A much larger clone lies a single base off, so this may be a read error. The chain is built from TRBV6-2 or TRBV6-3 and TRBJ1-1; D not certain. The CDR3 has 16 residues. V gave up 0 bases and J gave up 8 bases, with 19 bases separating them. From germline, CDR1 is MNHEY and CDR2 SVGEGT. CDR3 amino acids: CASSYSVPVGETEAFF. The CDR3 DNA sequence: TGTGCCAGCAGTTACTCGGTTCCCGTTGGGGAAACAGAAGCTTTCTTT.

This clonotype appeared many times. The V and J genes are TRBV19 and TRBJ2-7; no clear D gene. The germline V gene has CDR1 LNHDA and CDR2 SQIVND (reference sequence). Trimming cost V 1 base and J 4 bases, with 11 bases left between them. The CDR3 has 14 amino acids. The CDR3 bases are TGTGCCAGTAGTATAGCCCCGCTTTCTTACGAGCAGTACTTC. Its protein product is CASSIAPLSYEQYF.

The V gene is TRBV5-6, the J gene TRBJ2-5; 9 positions match TRBD1. The CDR3 runs 19 residues. V was clipped by 2 bases and J by 5 bases; unmatched bases: 19. From germline, CDR1 is SGHDT and CDR2 YYEEEE. The CDR3 is CASSLTQQGAGNQVETQYF. The DNA for the CDR3 is TGTGCCAGCAGCTTAACTCAACAGGGGGCAGGTAACCAGGTCGAGACCCAGTACTTC.

Details on this clonotype: This may stem from a read error, because a much larger clone lies one nucleotide away. The rearrangement uses TRBV20-1 and TRBJ1-1, with 7 bases identical to TRBD1. This CDR3 is 13 amino acids long. Germline V gene data show CDR1 as DFQATT and CDR2 as SNEGSKA (reference sequence). DNA for the CDR3: TGCAGTGCGGCCGGGACAGATCGACCTGAAGCTCTCTTT. Its translation: CSAAGTDRPEALF.

This clonotype was counted only a few times. The chain uses TRBV11-3 and TRBJ1-4; weak D call: TRBD1 (5 bases). V was cut by 2 bases and J by 4 bases, with 14 bases left in between. CDR1 SGHNT and CDR2 YENEEA come from the germline V gene. This CDR3 is 16 amino acids long. The CDR3 DNA reads as TGTGCCAGCAGCTTACGATGGGGACGGAGTAATGAAAAACTGTTTTTT. It yields the protein CASSLRWGRSNEKLFF.

This chain uses TRBV11-2 with TRBJ2-7; 7 positions match TRBD2. Germline CDR1 is SGHAT and CDR2 is FQNNGV. The V segment lost 5 bases and the J segment 0 bases; nucleotides outside the gene matches: 7. The CDR3 consists of 15 residues. The CDR3 region has the DNA TGTGCCAGCAGCCCGTGGGGGGGAAGCTCCTACGAGCAGTACTTC. It specifies CASSPWGGSSYEQYF.

For this clonotype: A much larger clone is a single base away; this may be a read error. The V call is TRBV19, the J call TRBJ2-3; D is unresolved. Looked up from germline, CDR1 is LNHDA and CDR2 is SQIVND (reference sequence). Trimming pared 3 bases from V and 2 bases from J, leaving 12 bases between. The CDR3 extends over 15 amino acids. The CDR3, as DNA: TGTGCCAGTAGTATTGGAACTATCTACACAGATACGCAGTATTTT. It translates to CASSIGTIYTDTQYF.

Concerning this clonotype: A much larger clone lies a single base off, so this may be a read error. This rearrangement joins TRBV24-1 to TRBJ1-5; TRBD1 aligns across 9 bases. After removal of 7 bases from V and 7 bases from J, the junction contained 7 bases not matched to a gene. The CDR3 is 14 amino acids. Germline V gene lookup returns CDR1 KGHDR and CDR2 SFDVKD. CDR3 region: CATSIQGATQPQHF. In nucleotides, the CDR3 is TGTGCCACCAGCATACAGGGGGCGACCCAGCCCCAGCATTTT.

Many counts were recorded for this clonotype. The genes are TRBV4-1 and TRBJ2-7; TRBD1 might be the D (6 bases). V lost 0 bases and J lost 6, with 15 bases in between. Germline V gives CDR1 MGHRA, CDR2 YSYEKL. The CDR3 loop spans 15 amino acids. CDR3 sequence reads: CASSQDHLTGGEQYF. The DNA of the CDR3 is TGCGCCAGCAGCCAAGATCATCTGACAGGAGGCGAGCAGTACTTC.

This clonotype was counted only a few times. The chain recombines TRBV10-2 with TRBJ2-7; D possibly matches TRBD1 or TRBD2 (5 bases each). Germline CDR1 reads WSHSY; CDR2 reads SAAADI. The CDR3 covers 13 residues. Trimming removed 8 bases from V and 5 bases from J, with 16 bases in between. CDR3 DNA sequence: TGCGCCAGCGAAGGGGCAGGGAGACACGAGCAGTACTTC. Encoded protein: CASEGAGRHEQYF.